The sequence of this T cell receptor (beta chain) was determined in a study of post-analysis software for immune sequencing data. Points on this clonotype: Its antigen is as yet unknown.

Study-wide points: Patients showed TRBV5-6, TRBV5-1 and TRBV20-1 among several TRBV segments more frequent than in controls.

Unique molecular identifiers tagged the TCR beta cDNA libraries. One entry per CDR3 protein, called by TCRdb with MiXCR from the PCR reads. The table shows roughly 400,000 distinct CDR3 sequences, with approximately 42% occurring only once. This CDR3 region has 11 residues. CDR1 and CDR2 (germline): DFQATT, SNEGSKA (reference sequence). The rearrangement uses TRBV20-1 and TRBJ2-4; possibly TRBD2 for D (6 bases). Near its end, the DNA agrees better with TRBJ2-7, so the J call may be wrong. What was sequenced was blood. The clonotype comes from a girl aged 2-9 years with multiple sclerosis. CDR3 coding DNA: TGCAGTGCTAGTTTAGCGGTCGAGCAGTACTTC. Its protein product is CSASLAVEQYF.